The following is a T cell receptor beta chain sequence with its context. This record belongs to a study of CD8+CD57+ T cells in acquired aplastic anemia. Study background: Average DNA yield from sorted CD4+ and CD8+ cells was about 2.9 ug.

The CDR3 spans 14 residues. Looked up from germline, CDR1 is DFQATT and CDR2 is SNEGSKA (reference sequence). V shed 0 bases and J shed 2 bases, with 10 bases lying between them. Genomic DNA served as template for TCR beta VDJ and CDR3 profiling. MiXCR was run by TCRdb on the reads, yielding one entry per CDR3 protein. The table has 89,000 or so distinct CDR3 sequences, 55% to 75% seen once. Sequencing involved patients with CD8+CD57+ cell expansion previously shown by flow cytometry. All patients had severe acquired aplastic anemia. Receipt of therapy had not occurred in any patient by the time of blood sampling.

This clonotype originated in a human donor with aplastic anemia. The chain uses TRBV20-1 and TRBJ1-2; tentatively, D is TRBD1 (5 bases). Source material: sorted CD4+, CD8+, or CD8+CD57+ T cells (not recorded which) from PBMCs. The CDR3 nucleotides read TGCAGTGCTAGAGATCTGGGGGTAAACTATGGCTACACCTTC. Its protein product is CSARDLGVNYGYTF.